The clone carrying this TCR beta chain was found a few times. Antigen: not known. This sample was included in a study of T cells in localized non-small cell lung cancer. Study results and limitations: Tumor trailed uninvolved adjacent lung in T cell clonality, which peaked there. Higher blood T cell density went with longer overall survival. Median detection of top 100 tumor clones in adjacent lung was 57 clones.

Sequencing used immunoSEQ multiplex PCR; TCRdb keeps in-frame clones, though not all of them. The sample comprises about 2,100 clones, around 26% of which are singletons, and roughly a sixth rests with the top ten. The CDR3 spans 16 residues. V shed 5 bases, J shed 2 bases, and the junction held 9 bases outside the gene matches. Germline CDR1 reads MDHEN; CDR2 reads SYDVKM. Sequenced material: lung tumor tissue, taken before any cancer treatment. This clonotype was sampled from a male donor aged 60 or over with stage III lung adenocarcinoma. The chain couples TRBV28 to TRBJ2-5; TRBD1 aligns across 9 bases. The CDR3 DNA reads TGTGCCAGCAGTCGAAGCGGGACAGGGAAGCAAGAGACCCAGTACTTC. This encodes CASSRSGTGKQETQYF.